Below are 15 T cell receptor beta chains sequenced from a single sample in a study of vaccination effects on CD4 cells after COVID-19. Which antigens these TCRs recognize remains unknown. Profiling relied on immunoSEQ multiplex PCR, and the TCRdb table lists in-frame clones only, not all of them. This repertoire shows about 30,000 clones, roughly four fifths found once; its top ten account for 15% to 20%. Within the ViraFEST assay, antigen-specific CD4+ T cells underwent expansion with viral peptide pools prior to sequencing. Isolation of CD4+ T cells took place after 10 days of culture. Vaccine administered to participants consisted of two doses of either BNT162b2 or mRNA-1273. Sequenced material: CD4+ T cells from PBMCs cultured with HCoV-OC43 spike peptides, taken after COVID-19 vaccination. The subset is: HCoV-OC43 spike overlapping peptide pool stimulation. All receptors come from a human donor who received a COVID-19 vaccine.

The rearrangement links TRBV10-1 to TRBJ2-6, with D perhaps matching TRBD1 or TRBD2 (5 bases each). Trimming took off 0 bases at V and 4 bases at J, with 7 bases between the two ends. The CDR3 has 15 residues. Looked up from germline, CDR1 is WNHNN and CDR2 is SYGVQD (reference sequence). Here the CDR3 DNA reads TGCGCCAGCAGTGAGTCCGGGGCCGGGGCCAACGTCCTGACTTTC. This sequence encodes CASSESGAGANVLTF.

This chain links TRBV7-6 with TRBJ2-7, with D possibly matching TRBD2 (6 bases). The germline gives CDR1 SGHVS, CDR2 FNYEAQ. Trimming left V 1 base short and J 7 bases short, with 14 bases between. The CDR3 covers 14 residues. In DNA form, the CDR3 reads TGTGCCAGCAGCTTAGAGGCATCCGGGGGAGAGCAGTACTTC. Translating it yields CASSLEASGGEQYF.

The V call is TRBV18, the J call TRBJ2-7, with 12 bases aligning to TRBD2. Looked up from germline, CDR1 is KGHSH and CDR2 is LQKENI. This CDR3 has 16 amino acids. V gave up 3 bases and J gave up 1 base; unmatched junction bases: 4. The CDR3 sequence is CASSPATSGGSYEQYF. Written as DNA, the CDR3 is TGTGCCAGCTCACCTGCGACTAGCGGGGGATCCTACGAGCAGTACTTC.

The CDR3 DNA follows: TGTGCCAGCAGCTTAGCCCCGGGTATAGATTCACCCCTCCACTTT. Translating gives CASSLAPGIDSPLHF. The rearrangement uses TRBV11-2 and TRBJ1-6, with D uncertain. Trimming stripped 1 base from V and 8 bases from J, with 12 bases between. Germline values: CDR1 SGHAT, CDR2 FQNNGV. CDR3 length: 15 residues.

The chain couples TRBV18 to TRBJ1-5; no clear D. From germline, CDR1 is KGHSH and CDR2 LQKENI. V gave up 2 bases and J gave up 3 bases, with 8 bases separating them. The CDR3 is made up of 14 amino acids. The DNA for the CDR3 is TGTGCCAGCTCACCAGCAGGCAACAATCAGCCCCAGCATTTT. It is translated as CASSPAGNNQPQHF.

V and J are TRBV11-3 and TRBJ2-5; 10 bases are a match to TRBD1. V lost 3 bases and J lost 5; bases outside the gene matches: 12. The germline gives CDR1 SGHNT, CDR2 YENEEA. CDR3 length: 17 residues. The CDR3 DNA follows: TGTGCCAGCAGCTTCGGAACCGGGACAGGGGTTAGCGAGACCCAGTACTTC. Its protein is CASSFGTGTGVSETQYF.

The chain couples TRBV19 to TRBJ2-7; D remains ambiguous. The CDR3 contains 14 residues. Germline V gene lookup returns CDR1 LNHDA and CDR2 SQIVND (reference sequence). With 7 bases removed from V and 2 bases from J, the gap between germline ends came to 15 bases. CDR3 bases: TGTGCCAGTACCCCCCGGGCCAGAACCTACGAGCAGTACTTC. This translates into CASTPRARTYEQYF.

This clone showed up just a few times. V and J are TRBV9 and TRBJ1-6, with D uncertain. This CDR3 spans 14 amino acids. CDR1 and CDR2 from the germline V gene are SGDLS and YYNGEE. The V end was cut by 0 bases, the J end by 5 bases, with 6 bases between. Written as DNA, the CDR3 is TGTGCCAGCAGCGTAGGGGGTAATAATTCACCCCTCCACTTT. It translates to CASSVGGNNSPLHF.

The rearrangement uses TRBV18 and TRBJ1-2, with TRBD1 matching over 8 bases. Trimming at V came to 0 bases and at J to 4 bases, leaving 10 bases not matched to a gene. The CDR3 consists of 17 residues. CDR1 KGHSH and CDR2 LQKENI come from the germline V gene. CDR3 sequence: CASSPPQGASHGYGYTF. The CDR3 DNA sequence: TGTGCCAGCTCACCACCGCAGGGGGCGTCCCATGGCTATGGCTACACCTTC.

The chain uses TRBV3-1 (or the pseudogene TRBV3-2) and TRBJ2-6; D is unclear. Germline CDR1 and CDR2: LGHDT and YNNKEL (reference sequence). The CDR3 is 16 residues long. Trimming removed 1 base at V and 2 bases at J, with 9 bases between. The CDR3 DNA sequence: TGTGCCAGCAGCCAAGGACGACTGCCTGGGGCCAACGTCCTGACTTTC. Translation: CASSQGRLPGANVLTF.

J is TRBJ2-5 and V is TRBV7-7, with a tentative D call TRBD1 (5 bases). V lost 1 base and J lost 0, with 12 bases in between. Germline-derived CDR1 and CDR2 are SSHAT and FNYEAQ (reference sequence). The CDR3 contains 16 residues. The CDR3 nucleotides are TGTGCCAGCAGCTTAGGGCGGACACTGTACCAAGAGACCCAGTACTTC. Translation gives CASSLGRTLYQETQYF.

DNA of the CDR3: TGTGCCAGTACCACGGGCAGGGGGCAATGGGGCTACACCTTC. Residues: CASTTGRGQWGYTF. The rearrangement links TRBV19 to TRBJ1-2; 8 positions agree with TRBD1. This CDR3 spans 14 amino acids. The V and J ends lost 7 bases and 8 bases, in that order; junction bases with no gene match: 12. Per the germline V gene, CDR1 is LNHDA and CDR2 is SQIVND (reference sequence).

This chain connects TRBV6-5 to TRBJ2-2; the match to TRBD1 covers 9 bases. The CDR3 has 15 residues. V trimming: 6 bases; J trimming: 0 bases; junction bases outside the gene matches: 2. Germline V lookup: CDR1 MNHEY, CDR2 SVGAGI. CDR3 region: CASRRTGANTGELFF. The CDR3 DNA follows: TGTGCCAGCAGGCGGACAGGGGCGAACACCGGGGAGCTGTTTTTT.

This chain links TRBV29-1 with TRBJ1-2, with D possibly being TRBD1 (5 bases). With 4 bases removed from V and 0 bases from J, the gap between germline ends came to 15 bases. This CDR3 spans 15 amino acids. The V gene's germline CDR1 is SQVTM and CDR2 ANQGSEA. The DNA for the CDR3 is TGCAGCGTTGGAGGGACTTGGGGGTCTAACTATGGCTACACCTTC. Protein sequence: CSVGGTWGSNYGYTF.

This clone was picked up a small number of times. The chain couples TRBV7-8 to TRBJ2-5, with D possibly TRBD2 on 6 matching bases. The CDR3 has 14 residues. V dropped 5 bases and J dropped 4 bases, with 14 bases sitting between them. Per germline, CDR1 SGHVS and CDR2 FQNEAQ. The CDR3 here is CASSPRLGTETQYF. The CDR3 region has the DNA TGTGCCAGCAGCCCCCGACTAGGAACAGAGACCCAGTACTTC.